Given below is one TCR beta chain in context. Which antigen it targets is not known. No much larger clone exists at a distance of one base, and base qualities are not known. The entry originates in a study of blood T cell repertoires in COVID-19 (dated by TCRdb to about 2020). Background for the entire study: Samples covering the acute and convalescent phases of COVID-19 were provided by collaborators in the United States, Italy and Spain. The material from the prospective study consisted of cDNA or gDNA derived from T cells, B-cell-depleted T cells, or PBMCs. Subjects who had been exposed to COVID-19, were actively infected with it, or had recovered from it provided the deeply sampled blood TCRbeta repertoires that made up the dataset. The repertoires were released in a freely available public database intended as a resource for research on the immune response to SARS-CoV-2. The samples were drawn from two sources: the first 160 participants of the ongoing ImmuneRACE study, and 1,200 or so subjects contributed by 6 global collaborators. Sample metadata almost always included a de-identified subject ID, COVID-19 status, age in years and sex. HLA class I and class II types, where available, came from metadata supplied by the sample provider rather than from assay-based typing.

TCRbeta CDR3 regions were amplified from genomic DNA by means of the immunoSEQ Assay, a bias-controlled multiplex PCR. Regarding the original processing steps: The number of nucleated cells in each sample was estimated from the amplification of reference gene primers within the assay. Sequence reads were collapsed and filtered to measure the absolute abundance of every unique TCRbeta CDR3 rearrangement. For each sample, productive Simpson clonality was calculated by taking the square root of Simpson's diversity index across productive rearrangements. TCRdb mirrors the immuneACCESS table, restricted to in-frame sequences. Some clones are absent from its copies; in checked studies, under half trace to an unresolved V gene, and the reason for the others is unknown. For V, J and clone size, that table is used; D and trimming come from the DNA. For this sample the table gives a few hundred thousand clones, of which approximately 90% were detected only once. The ten largest clones add up to roughly 5.9% of the sample.

The research as a whole found: The amount of clinical and demographic metadata varied by source and participant and was provided uncurated.

In Seattle, one collaborating source enrolled patients while the infection was active and tracked those patients longitudinally over the course of disease. The collaborating institutions used their own protocols to collect whole blood in K2EDTA tubes. For TCRbeta analysis, collaborators shipped samples as frozen whole blood, isolated PBMCs, or DNA extracted from either of those sample types. Including cysteine and phenylalanine, the CDR3 has 15 amino acids. Here the CDR3 DNA is all that survives: 45 bases in frame from base 1. After removal of 5 bases from V and 5 bases from J, the junction retains 8 bases not matched to a gene. Sequences MDHEN (CDR1) and SYDVKM (CDR2) are obtained from the germline V gene.

This clonotype was obtained from a woman aged 45-60 years with COVID-19, enrolled during active disease. The sample comprised peripheral blood. The rearrangement joined TRBV28 to TRBJ1-2; the junction holds 10 bases that match TRBD1. The sequenced DNA: TGTGCCAGCAGTCTGACAGGGGGCCCTAGGTATGGCTACACCTTC. This sequence encodes CASSLTGGPRYGYTF.